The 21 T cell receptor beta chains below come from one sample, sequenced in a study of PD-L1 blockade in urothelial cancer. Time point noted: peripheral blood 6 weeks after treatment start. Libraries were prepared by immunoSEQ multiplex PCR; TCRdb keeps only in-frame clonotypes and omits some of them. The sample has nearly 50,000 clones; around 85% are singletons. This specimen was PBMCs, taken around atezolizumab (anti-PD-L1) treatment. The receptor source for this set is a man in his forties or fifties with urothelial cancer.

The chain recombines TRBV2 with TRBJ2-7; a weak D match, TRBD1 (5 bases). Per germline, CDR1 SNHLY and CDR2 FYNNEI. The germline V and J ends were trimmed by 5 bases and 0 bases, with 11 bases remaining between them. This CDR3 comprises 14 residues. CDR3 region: CASSKTESSYEQYF. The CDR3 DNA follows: TGTGCCAGCAGTAAGACAGAGAGCTCCTACGAGCAGTACTTC. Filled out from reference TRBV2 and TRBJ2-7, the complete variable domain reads EPEVTQTPSHQVTQMGQEVILRCVPISNHLYFYWYRQILGQKVEFLVSFYNNEISEKSEIFDDQFSVERPDGSNFTLKIRSTKLEDSAMYFCASSKTESSYEQYFGPGTRLTVT.

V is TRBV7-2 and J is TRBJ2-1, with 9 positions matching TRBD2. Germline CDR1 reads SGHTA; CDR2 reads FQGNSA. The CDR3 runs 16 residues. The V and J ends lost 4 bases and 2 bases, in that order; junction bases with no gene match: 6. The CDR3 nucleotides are TGTGCCAGCAGCTCCCTAGCGGGAAACACCTACAATGAGCAGTTCTTC. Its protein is CASSSLAGNTYNEQFF.

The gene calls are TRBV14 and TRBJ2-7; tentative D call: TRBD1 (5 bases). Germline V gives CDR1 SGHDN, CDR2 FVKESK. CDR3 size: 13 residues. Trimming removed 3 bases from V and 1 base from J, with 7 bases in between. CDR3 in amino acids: CASSHSGSYEQYF. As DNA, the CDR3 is TGTGCCAGCAGCCATTCAGGGTCCTACGAGCAGTACTTC.

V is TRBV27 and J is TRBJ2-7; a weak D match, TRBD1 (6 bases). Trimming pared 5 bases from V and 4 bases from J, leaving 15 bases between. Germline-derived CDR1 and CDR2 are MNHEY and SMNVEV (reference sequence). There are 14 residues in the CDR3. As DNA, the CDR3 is TGTGCCAGCAGTGATACAGGGTTCTCATACGAGCAGTACTTC. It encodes CASSDTGFSYEQYF.

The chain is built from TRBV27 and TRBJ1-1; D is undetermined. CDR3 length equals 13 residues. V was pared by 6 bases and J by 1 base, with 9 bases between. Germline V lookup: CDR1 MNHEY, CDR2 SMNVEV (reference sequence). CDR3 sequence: CASRRGSNTEAFF. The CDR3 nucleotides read TGTGCCAGCAGGAGAGGCTCGAACACTGAAGCTTTCTTT.

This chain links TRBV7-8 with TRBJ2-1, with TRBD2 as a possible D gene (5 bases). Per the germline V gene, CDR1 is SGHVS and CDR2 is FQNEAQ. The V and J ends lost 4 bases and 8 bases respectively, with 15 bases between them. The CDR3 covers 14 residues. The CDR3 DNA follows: TGTGCCAGCAGCTCGGAATATAAAGCGGATGAGCAGTTCTTC. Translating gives CASSSEYKADEQFF.

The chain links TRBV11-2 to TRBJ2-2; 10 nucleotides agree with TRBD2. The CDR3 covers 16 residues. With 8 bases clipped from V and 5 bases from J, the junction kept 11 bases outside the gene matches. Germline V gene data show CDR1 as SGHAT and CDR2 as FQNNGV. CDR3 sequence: CASFRSGRGRTGELFF. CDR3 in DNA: TGTGCCAGCTTCAGGAGCGGGAGGGGTAGGACCGGGGAGCTGTTTTTT.

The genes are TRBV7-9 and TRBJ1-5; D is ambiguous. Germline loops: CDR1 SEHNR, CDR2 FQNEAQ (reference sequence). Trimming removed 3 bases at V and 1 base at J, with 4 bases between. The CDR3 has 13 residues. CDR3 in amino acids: CASSFASNQPQHF. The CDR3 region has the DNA TGTGCCAGCAGCTTTGCGAGCAATCAGCCCCAGCATTTT.

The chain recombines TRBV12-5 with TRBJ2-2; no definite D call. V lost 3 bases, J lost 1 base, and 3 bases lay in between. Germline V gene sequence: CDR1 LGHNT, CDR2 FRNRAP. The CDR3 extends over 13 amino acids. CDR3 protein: CASGFGNTGELFF. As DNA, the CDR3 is TGTGCTAGTGGTTTCGGGAACACCGGGGAGCTGTTTTTT.

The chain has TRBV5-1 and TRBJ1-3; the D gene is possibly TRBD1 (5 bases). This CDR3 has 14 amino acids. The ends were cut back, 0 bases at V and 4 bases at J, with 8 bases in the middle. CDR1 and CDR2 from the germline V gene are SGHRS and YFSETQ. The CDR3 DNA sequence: TGCGCCAGCAGCTTGGACCAGGGCGGAAACACCATATATTTT. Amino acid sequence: CASSLDQGGNTIYF.

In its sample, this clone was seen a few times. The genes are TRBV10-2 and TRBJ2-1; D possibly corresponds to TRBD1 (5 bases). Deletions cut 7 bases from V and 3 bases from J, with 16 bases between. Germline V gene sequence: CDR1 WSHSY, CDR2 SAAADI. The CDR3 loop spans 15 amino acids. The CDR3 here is CASMDGRVGYNEQFF. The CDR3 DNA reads TGCGCCAGCATGGATGGCAGGGTGGGCTACAATGAGCAGTTCTTC.

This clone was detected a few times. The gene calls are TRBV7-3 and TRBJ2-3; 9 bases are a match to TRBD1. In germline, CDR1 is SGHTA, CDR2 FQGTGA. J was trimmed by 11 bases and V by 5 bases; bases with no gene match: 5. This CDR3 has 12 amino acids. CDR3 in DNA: TGTGCCAGCAGCGCCGGGACAGGGAAGCAGTATTTT. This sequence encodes CASSAGTGKQYF.

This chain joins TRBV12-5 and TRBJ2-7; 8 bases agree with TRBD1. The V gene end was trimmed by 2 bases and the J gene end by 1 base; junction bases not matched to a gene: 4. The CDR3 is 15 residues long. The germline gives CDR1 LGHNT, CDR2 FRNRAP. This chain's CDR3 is CASGLMRQGSYEQYF. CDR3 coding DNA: TGTGCTAGTGGTTTGATGAGACAGGGGTCCTACGAGCAGTACTTC.

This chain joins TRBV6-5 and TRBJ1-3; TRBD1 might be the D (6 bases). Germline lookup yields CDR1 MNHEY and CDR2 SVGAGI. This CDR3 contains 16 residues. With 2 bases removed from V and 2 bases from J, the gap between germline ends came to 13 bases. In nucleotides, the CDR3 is TGTGCCAGCAGTTACATGAACAGGGTGGCTGGAAACACCATATATTTT. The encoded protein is CASSYMNRVAGNTIYF.

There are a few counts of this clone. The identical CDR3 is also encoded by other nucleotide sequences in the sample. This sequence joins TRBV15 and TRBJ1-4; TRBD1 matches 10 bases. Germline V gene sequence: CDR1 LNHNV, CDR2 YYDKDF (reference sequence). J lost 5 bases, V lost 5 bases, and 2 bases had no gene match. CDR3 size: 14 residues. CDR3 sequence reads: CATSRGQGNEKLFF. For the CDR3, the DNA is TGTGCCACCAGCCGGGGACAGGGGAATGAAAAACTGTTTTTT.

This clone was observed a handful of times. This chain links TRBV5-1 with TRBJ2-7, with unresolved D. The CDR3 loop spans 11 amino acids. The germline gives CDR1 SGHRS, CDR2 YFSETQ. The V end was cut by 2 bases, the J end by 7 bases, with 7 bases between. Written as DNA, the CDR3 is TGCGCCAGCAGCTTACTCGGGGAGCAGTACTTC. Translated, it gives CASSLLGEQYF.

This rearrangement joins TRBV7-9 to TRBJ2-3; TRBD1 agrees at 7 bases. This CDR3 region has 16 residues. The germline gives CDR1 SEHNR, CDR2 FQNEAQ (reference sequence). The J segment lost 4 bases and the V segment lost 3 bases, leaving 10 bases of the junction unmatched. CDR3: CASSFRATGASDTQYF. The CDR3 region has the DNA TGTGCCAGCAGCTTTCGTGCTACAGGGGCTTCAGATACGCAGTATTTT.

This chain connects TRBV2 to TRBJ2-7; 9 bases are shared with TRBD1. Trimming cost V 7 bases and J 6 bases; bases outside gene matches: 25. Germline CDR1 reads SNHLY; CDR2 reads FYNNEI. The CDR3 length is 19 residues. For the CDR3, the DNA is TGTGCCAGCAATCAGATTCCGGGACAGGGTTCGTCTAAAAATCTCGAGCAGTACTTC. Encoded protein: CASNQIPGQGSSKNLEQYF.

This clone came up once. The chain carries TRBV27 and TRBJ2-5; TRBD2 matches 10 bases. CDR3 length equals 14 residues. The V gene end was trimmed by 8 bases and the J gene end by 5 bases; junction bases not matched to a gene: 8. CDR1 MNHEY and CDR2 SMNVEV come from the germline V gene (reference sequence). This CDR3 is CASRLAGVGETQYF. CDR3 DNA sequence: TGTGCCAGCCGTCTAGCGGGAGTGGGGGAGACCCAGTACTTC.

In DNA form, the CDR3 reads TGTGCCAGCAGCTACGGACTAGCGGGCTTGAGCGAGCAGTACTTC. Its protein product is CASSYGLAGLSEQYF. The chain employs TRBV6-5 and TRBJ2-7; 11 positions agree with TRBD2. The CDR3 spans 15 residues. Trimming took 6 bases from V and 6 from J; bases not matched to a gene: 10. Germline V lookup: CDR1 MNHEY, CDR2 SVGAGI.

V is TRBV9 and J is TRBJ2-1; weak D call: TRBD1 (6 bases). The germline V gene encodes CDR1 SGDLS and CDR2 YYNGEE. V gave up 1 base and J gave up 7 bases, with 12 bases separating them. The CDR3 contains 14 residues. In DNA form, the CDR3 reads TGTGCCAGCAGCGTAAGTATCCAGGGGAATGAGCAGTTCTTC. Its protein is CASSVSIQGNEQFF.